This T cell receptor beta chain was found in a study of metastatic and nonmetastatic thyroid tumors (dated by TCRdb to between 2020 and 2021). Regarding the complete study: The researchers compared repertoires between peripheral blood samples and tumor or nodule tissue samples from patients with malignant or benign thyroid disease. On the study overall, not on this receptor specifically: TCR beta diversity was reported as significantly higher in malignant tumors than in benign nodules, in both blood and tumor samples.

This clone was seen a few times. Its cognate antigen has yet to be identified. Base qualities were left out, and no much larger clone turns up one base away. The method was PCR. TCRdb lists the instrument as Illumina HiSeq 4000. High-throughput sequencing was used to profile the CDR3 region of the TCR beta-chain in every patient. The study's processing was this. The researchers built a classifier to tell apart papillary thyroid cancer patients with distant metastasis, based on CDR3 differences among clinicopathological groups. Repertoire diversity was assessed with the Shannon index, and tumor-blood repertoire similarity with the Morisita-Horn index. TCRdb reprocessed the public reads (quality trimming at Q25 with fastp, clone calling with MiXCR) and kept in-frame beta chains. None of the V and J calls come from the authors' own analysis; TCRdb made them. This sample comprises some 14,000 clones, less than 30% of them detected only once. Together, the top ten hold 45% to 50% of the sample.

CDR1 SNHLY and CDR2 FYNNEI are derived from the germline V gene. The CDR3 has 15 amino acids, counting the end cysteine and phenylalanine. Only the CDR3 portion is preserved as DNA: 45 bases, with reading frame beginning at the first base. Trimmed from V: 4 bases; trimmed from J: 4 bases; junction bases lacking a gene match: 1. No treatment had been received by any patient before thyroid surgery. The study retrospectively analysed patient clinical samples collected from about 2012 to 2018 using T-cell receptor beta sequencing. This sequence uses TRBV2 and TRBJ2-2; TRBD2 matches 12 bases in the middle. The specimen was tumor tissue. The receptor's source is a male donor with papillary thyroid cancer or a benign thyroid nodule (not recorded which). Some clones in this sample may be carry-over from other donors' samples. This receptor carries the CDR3 CASSVGLAGTGELFF. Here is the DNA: TGTGCCAGCAGTGTGGGACTAGCGGGCACCGGGGAGCTGTTTTTT.